This paragraph reports one TCR beta chain. Antigen unknown. Possible read error: a much larger clone is one base away. Through a sample-barcoded 5' primer and a J-beta primer mix, a second PCR was run for about 6 to 12 cycles. TCRdb recomputed calls from the 5' RACE reads with MiXCR, one row per CDR3 protein. The data hold more than 700,000 distinct CDR3 sequences, with roughly 50% observed a single time. This specimen comes from a study of blood T cells in healthy people across ages. Study as a whole: Template switching retrieved approximately one barcoded beta molecule for each two T cells.

There are 14 residues in the CDR3. The germline V gene encodes CDR1 SGHTA and CDR2 FQGNSA. Deletions cut 10 bases from V and 7 bases from J, with 23 bases between. Broader study findings: The authors considered diversity estimates from one million T cells to be underestimates. Unsorted PBMCs prevented conclusive naive versus antigen-experienced comparison. Measured against age, TCR beta diversity per million T cells decreased in a roughly linear manner.

Input material: blood. The receptor's source is a man at least 80 years old in good health. The J gene is TRBJ2-7, the V gene TRBV7-2; a weak D match, TRBD2 (5 bases). The chain's CDR3 is CANTLVASRGEQYF. Written as DNA, the CDR3 is TGTGCCAACACCCTAGTGGCCTCTCGGGGTGAGCAGTACTTC. The full variable domain, its missing parts supplied by reference TRBV7-2 and TRBJ2-7, is GAGVSQSPSNKVTEKGKDVELRCDPISGHTALYWYRQSLGQGLEFLIYFQGNSAPDKSGLPSDRFSAERTGGSVSTLTIQRTQQEDSAVYLCANTLVASRGEQYFGPGTRLTVT.